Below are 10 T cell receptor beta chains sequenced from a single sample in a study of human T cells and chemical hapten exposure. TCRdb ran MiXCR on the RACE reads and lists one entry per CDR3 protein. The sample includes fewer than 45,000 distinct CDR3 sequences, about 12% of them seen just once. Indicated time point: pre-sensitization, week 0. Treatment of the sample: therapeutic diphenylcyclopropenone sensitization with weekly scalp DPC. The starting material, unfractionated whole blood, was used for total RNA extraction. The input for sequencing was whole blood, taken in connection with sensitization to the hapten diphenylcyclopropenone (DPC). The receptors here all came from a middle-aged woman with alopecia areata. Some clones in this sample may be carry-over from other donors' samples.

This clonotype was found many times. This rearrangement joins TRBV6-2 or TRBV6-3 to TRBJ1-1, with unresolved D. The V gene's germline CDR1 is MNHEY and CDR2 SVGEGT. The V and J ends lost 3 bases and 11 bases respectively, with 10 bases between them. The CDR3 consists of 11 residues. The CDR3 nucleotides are TGTGCCAGCAGTTATGGAAGGTGGGCTTTCTTT. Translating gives CASSYGRWAFF.

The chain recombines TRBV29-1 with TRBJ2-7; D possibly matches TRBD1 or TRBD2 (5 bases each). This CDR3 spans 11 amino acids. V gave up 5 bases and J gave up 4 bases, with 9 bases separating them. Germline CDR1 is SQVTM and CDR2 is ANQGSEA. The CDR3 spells CSVSGGYEQYF. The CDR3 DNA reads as TGCAGCGTTAGTGGGGGTTACGAGCAGTACTTC.

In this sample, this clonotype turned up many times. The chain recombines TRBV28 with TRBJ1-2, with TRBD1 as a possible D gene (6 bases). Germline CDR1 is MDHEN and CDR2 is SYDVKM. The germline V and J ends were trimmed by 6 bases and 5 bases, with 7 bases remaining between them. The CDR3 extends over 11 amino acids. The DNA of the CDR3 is TGTGCCAGCAGGACAGGATATGGCTACACCTTC. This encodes CASRTGYGYTF.

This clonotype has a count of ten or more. CDR3 protein: CASSLVRGARTGELFF. The CDR3 nucleotides are TGCGCCAGCAGCCTTGTCCGGGGGGCAAGGACCGGGGAGCTGTTTTTT. The rearrangement joins TRBV4-1 to TRBJ2-2, with a possible D match to TRBD2 (7 bases). The V gene's germline CDR1 is MGHRA and CDR2 YSYEKL. The CDR3 totals 16 residues. The V end lost 4 bases, the J end lost 5 bases, and 17 bases lay between the germline ends.

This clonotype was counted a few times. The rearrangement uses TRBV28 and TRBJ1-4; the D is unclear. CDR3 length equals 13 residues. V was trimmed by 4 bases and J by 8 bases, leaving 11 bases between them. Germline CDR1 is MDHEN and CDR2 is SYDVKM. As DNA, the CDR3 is TGTGCCAGCAGTTCCCCCGGGAGGGAAAAACTGTTTTTT. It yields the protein CASSSPGREKLFF.

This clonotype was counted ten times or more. Written as DNA, the CDR3 is TGCAGTGCTAGGGACAGGGGGAGCAATCAGCCCCAGCATTTT. It encodes CSARDRGSNQPQHF. V usage is TRBV20-1 and J usage is TRBJ1-5; TRBD1 matches at 10 bases. The V and J ends lost 3 bases and 1 base, in that order; junction bases with no gene match: 0. CDR3 length: 14 residues. Germline-derived CDR1 and CDR2 are DFQATT and SNEGSKA (reference sequence).

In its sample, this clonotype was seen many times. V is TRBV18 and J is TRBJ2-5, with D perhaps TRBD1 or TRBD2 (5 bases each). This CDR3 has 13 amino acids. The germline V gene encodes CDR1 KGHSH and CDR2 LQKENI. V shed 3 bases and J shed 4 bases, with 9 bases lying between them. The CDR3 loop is CASSPGARETQYF. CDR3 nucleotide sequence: TGTGCCAGCTCACCCGGGGCACGAGAGACCCAGTACTTC.

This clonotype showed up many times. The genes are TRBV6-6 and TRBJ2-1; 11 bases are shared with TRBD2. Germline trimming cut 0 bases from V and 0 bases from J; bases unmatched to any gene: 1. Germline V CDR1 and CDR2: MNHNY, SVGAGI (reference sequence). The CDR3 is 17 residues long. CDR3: CASSYSLAGGSYNEQFF. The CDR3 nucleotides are TGTGCCAGCAGTTACTCCCTAGCGGGGGGCTCCTACAATGAGCAGTTCTTC.

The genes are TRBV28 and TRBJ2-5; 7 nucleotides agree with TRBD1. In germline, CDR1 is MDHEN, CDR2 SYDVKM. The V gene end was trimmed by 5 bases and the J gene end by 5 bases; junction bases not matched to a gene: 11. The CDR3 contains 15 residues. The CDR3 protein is CASSNPKGALETQYF. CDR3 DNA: TGTGCCAGCAGTAATCCTAAGGGGGCGTTGGAGACCCAGTACTTC. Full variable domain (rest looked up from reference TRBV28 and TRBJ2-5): DVKVTQSSRYLVKRTGEKVFLECVQDMDHENMFWYRQDPGLGLRLIYFSYDVKMKEKGDIPEGYSVSREKKERFSLILESASTNQTSMYLCASSNPKGALETQYFGPGTRLLVL.

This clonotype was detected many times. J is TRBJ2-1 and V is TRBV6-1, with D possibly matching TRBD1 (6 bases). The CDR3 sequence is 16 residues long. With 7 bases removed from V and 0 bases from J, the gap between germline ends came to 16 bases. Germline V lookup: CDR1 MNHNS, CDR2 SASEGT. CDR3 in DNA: TGTGCCAGCACCAAACCGCGGACAGTCTCCTACAATGAGCAGTTCTTC. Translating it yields CASTKPRTVSYNEQFF.